This T cell receptor beta chain was retrieved from a study of human T cells and chemical hapten exposure. Across the study: It was small differences in pooled library volume that mainly caused per-sample TCR yields to vary.

Individual cDNA molecules each carried unique molecular identifiers attached by the library. Via MiXCR, TCRdb re-called the RACE reads, giving one row per CDR3 protein. The sample includes about 41,000 distinct CDR3 sequences, 4% to 4.5% of them seen just once. Whole-study findings and limits: TCRs at high frequency, those above 1 in 1000, did not change with DPC sensitization.

V lost 5 bases to trimming and J lost 5 bases; unmatched junction nucleotides: 6. Germline V gene data show CDR1 as PRHDT and CDR2 as FYEKMQ (reference sequence). The CDR3 has 15 residues. Time point denoted: healthy volunteer bleed at 2 weeks. Researchers extracted total RNA from unfractionated whole blood. About this clonotype itself: What it recognizes is unknown.

Sequencing input: whole blood. This chain joins TRBV13 and TRBJ2-1; 10 bases are shared with TRBD2. This clonotype was sampled from a human donor in good health. Some clones in this sample may be carry-over from other donors' samples. CDR3 nucleotide sequence: TGTGCCAGCAGCCCCTTTAGCGGGAGGAACAATGAGCAGTTCTTC. Its translation is CASSPFSGRNNEQFF.